Listed here are 5 T cell receptor beta chains from one sample, sequenced in a study of radiotherapy plus CTLA-4 blockade in lung cancer. Using immunoSEQ multiplex PCR, the repertoire was profiled, and TCRdb retains in-frame clones only, with some absent. The data show under 70,000 clones, with about 72% seen just once and approximately 4.4% held by the top ten. Sequencing used peripheral blood, obtained from a patient treated with radiotherapy plus ipilimumab. These TCRs come from a human donor with non-small cell lung cancer who had a complete response to radiotherapy plus ipilimumab.

This CDR3 reads CASSIGGRARLRSYEQYF. The DNA of the CDR3 is TGTGCCAGTAGTATAGGTGGCAGGGCGCGCCTCCGCTCCTACGAGCAGTACTTC. The J gene is TRBJ2-7, the V gene TRBV19; a possible D gene is TRBD1 (5 bases). Per germline, CDR1 LNHDA and CDR2 SQIVND (reference sequence). V was clipped by 1 base and J by 0 bases, with 19 bases between them. The CDR3 loop spans 18 amino acids.

Turning to this clone: One end of the junction is discordant with germline, which a read error may explain. This chain links TRBV6-5 with TRBJ2-7; a weak D match, TRBD1 (5 bases). The CDR3 extends over 8 amino acids. Per germline, CDR1 MNHEY and CDR2 SVGAGI. CDR3 protein: CASSDRVF. The CDR3 bases are TGTGCCAGCAGTGACAGAGTCTTC.

This chain joins TRBV19 and TRBJ1-4, with D unresolved. V was cut by 5 bases and J by 11 bases, with 18 bases left in between. The CDR3 extends over 14 amino acids. The germline V gene has CDR1 LNHDA and CDR2 SQIVND (reference sequence). The CDR3 reads CASSPLTDSGKLFF. The CDR3 DNA reads TGTGCCAGTAGTCCATTGACGGACTCTGGTAAACTGTTTTTT.

The chain joins TRBV5-1 to TRBJ2-7, with 8 positions matching TRBD1. The CDR3 has 13 residues. Germline V gives CDR1 SGHRS, CDR2 YFSETQ. With 4 bases clipped from V and 6 bases from J, the junction kept 6 bases outside the gene matches. The CDR3 spells CASSRGQGGEQYF. The DNA for the CDR3 is TGCGCCAGCAGCCGAGGACAGGGCGGCGAGCAGTACTTC.

This clone showed up just once. The chain recombines TRBV20-1 with TRBJ1-2; possibly TRBD1 for D (5 bases). The CDR3 consists of 10 residues. Germline V gene sequence: CDR1 DFQATT, CDR2 SNEGSKA (reference sequence). Trimming removed 5 bases at V and 7 bases at J, with 8 bases between. CDR3 protein: CSAPGGGYTF. As DNA, the CDR3 is TGCAGTGCTCCGGGGGGTGGCTACACCTTC.